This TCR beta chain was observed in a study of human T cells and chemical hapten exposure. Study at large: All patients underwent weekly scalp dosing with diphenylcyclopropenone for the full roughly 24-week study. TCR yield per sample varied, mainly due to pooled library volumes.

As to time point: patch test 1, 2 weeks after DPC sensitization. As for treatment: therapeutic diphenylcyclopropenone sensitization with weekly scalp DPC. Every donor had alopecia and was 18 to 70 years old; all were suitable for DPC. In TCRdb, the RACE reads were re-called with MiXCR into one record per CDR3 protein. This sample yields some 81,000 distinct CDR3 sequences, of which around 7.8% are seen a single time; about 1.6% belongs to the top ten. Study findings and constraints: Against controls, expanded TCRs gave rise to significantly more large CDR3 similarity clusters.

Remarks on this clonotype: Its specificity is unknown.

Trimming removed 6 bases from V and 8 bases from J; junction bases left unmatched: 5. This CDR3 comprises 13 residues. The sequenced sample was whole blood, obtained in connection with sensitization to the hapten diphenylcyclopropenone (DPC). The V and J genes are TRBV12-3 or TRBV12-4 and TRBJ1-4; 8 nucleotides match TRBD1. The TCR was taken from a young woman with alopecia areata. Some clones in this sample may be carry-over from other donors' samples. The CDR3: CASRWTGIEKLFF. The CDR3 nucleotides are TGTGCCAGCAGATGGACAGGGATCGAAAAACTGTTTTTT.